This T cell receptor (beta chain) was found in a study of identical twins. V was trimmed by 4 bases and J by 5 bases, leaving 15 bases between them. Germline lookup yields CDR1 DFQATT and CDR2 SNEGSKA (reference sequence). The CDR3 totals 13 residues. About this clonotype: Its target is unknown.

Overall study findings and caveats: Carriage of fewer insertions was seen in abundant cord blood beta clonotypes, whereas memory repertoires showed none. Beta out-of-frame twin sharing showed a weaker excess. Invariant MAIT and iNKT cells may have partly biased zero-insertion analyses.

Every sampled donor was Caucasian and healthy. TCRdb independently ran MiXCR on the 5' RACE reads; one entry per CDR3 protein. Of 700,000 to 950,000 distinct CDR3 sequences in the sample, roughly an eighth were seen once. Separately, the same data were catalogued under a study of yellow fever vaccine responses in identical twins.

Specimen: PBMCs. V gene TRBV20-1 combines with J gene TRBJ2-7; no reliable D call. The receptor was derived from a woman under 30 in good health. The CDR3 spells CSATDLRDHEQYF. As DNA, the CDR3 is TGCAGTGCTACCGACCTTAGAGACCACGAGCAGTACTTC.